The clone carrying this T cell receptor (beta chain) was seen more than once but under ten times. The data derive from a study of early T cells in non-severe SARS-CoV-2 infection. Study-level background: Chains were not paired, and sequencing was done on bulk RNA from unsorted whole blood.

Individual cDNA molecules were tagged with unique molecular identifiers, the study reported. TCRdb recomputed calls from the 5' RACE reads with MiXCR, one row per CDR3 protein. Among 75,000 to 90,000 distinct CDR3 sequences listed, under 11% were seen once. This CDR3 has 13 amino acids. Trimming shortened V by 5 bases and J by 4 bases, and 11 bases separated the two germline ends. The germline gives CDR1 SGHTA, CDR2 FQGNSA. The specimen was whole blood, collected at baseline. This sequence joins TRBV7-2 and TRBJ1-1, with D unresolved. The source is an adult who was a healthcare worker with PCR-confirmed SARS-CoV-2 infection or an uninfected control (not recorded which). This CDR3 reads CASSIQRFTEAFF. In nucleotides, the CDR3 is TGTGCCAGCAGCATTCAAAGGTTCACTGAAGCTTTCTTT.